The entry that follows covers one T cell receptor (beta chain) sequence. Treatment defined: randomized to nivolumab then ipilimumab (arm A) or the reverse (arm B). Germline CDR1 is SGHVS and CDR2 is FNYEAQ. The CDR3 has 15 residues. The V and J ends lost 4 bases and 0 bases, in that order; junction bases with no gene match: 5. Using immunoSEQ multiplex PCR, the repertoire was profiled, and TCRdb retains in-frame clones only, with some absent. Of about 11,000 clones listed, more than 25% are singletons. This sample stems from a study of sequential checkpoint blockade in melanoma. Overall study context: Both treatment sequences were followed by maintenance nivolumab.

The TCR was taken from a human donor with melanoma. The chain employs TRBV7-6 and TRBJ1-1; TRBD1 matches 7 bases. Sample: tumor tissue (inferred from file names), taken from a patient given nivolumab and ipilimumab in sequence. CDR3 sequence (DNA): TGTGCCAGCAGCTCCGGACAGGAGATGAACACTGAAGCTTTCTTT. This sequence encodes CASSSGQEMNTEAFF.